The sequence of this T cell receptor beta chain was determined in a study of blood T cell repertoires in COVID-19. Across the study: Sites in the United States, Italy and Spain provided acute and convalescent COVID-19 samples. Sample material is recorded as cDNA or gDNA derived from T cells, B-cell-depleted T cells, or PBMCs.

Original handling: Researchers report that nucleated cell counts were estimated from reference gene primer amplification. Using immunoSEQ multiplex PCR, the repertoire was profiled, and TCRdb retains in-frame clones only, with some absent. V and J calls and clone size are given by that table; D and trimming were obtained from the DNA. In the table there are about 100,000 clones, around 88% of which are singletons. V dropped 1 base and J dropped 2; count of bases not matched to a gene: 5. CDR3 length: 16 amino acids. CDR1 and CDR2 from the germline V gene are SGHRS and YFSETQ. This receptor was taken from a human donor in a cohort sampled during active COVID-19. The material sequenced was peripheral blood. This chain joins TRBV5-1 and TRBJ2-2; 7 bases agree with TRBD2. The DNA of the CDR3 is TGCGCCAGCAGCTTGAAAGCTAGCGGAAACACCGGGGAGCTGTTTTTT. Protein sequence: CASSLKASGNTGELFF.